These T cell receptor beta chains were read from a single sample in a study of T cell responses to AZD1222 COVID-19 vaccine. TCRdb's copy holds only in-frame clones and misses some; the assay was immunoSEQ multiplex PCR. The sample has fewer than 150,000 clones; about nine tenths are singletons. The material was peripheral blood, obtained on day 0 of AZD1222 vaccination. These receptors all come from an adult in good health. Both conserved end residues are part of each CDR3. A D gene is named only where the DNA matches it firmly. Clone size is not always given. Where it is, it says once, few, many or a class for expanded clones.

TRBJ1-4	13	.	TRBV7-9	.	CASTGESGEKLFF	TGTGCCAGCACCGGGGAGAGTGGTGAAAAACTGTTTTTT
TRBJ1-2	13	.	TRBV7-6	.	CASSPPGERGYTF	TGTGCCAGCAGCCCCCCGGGGGAGAGGGGCTACACCTTC
TRBJ1-1	14	TRBD1	TRBV10-3	.	CAIVGQGGNTEAFF	TGTGCCATCGTTGGACAGGGGGGAAACACTGAAGCTTTCTTT
TRBJ1-4	16	TRBD1	TRBV3-1/TRBV3-2	.	CASSPTEGAGALKLFF	TGTGCCAGCAGCCCAACCGAGGGGGCCGGGGCTCTTAAACTGTTTTTT
TRBJ2-7	14	.	TRBV5-6	.	CASSSQFHSYEQYF	TGTGCCAGCAGCTCGCAGTTCCACTCCTACGAGCAGTACTTC
TRBJ2-3	13	.	TRBV6-5	.	CASSYERRDTQYF	TGTGCCAGCAGTTACGAGCGGAGGGATACGCAGTATTTT
TRBJ2-5	16	TRBD2	TRBV6-6	once	CASSLIAGAMKETQYF	TGTGCCAGCAGTTTAATAGCGGGAGCGATGAAAGAGACCCAGTACTTC
TRBJ2-3	15	.	TRBV18	.	CASSSRDGSVDTQYF	TGTGCCAGCTCCTCCCGGGACGGGTCCGTAGATACGCAGTATTTT
TRBJ1-3	17	TRBD1	TRBV4-1	.	CASSQEDRLTLVNTIYF	TGCGCCAGCAGCCAAGAGGACAGGCTCACCCTCGTAAACACCATATATTTT
TRBJ2-5	17	TRBD1	TRBV3-1/TRBV3-2	.	CASSLPPFDRAQETQYF	TGTGCCAGCAGCCTCCCACCCTTCGACAGGGCACAAGAGACCCAGTACTTC